Below, 9 T cell receptor beta chains from the same sample are listed, as sequenced in a study of vaccination effects on CD4 cells after COVID-19. The antigens for these receptors are not known. ViraFEST assay sequencing came after antigen-specific CD4+ T cells were expanded with viral peptide pools. At the end of approximately 10 days of culture, CD4+ T cells were isolated. The table came from immunoSEQ multiplex PCR; TCRdb's copy has only in-frame clones and leaves some out. This sample carries roughly 61,000 clones, more than 80% of them seen once, and the ten largest clones take roughly 2.7%. The sequenced sample was CD4+ T cells from PBMCs cultured with HCoV-229E spike peptides, obtained before COVID-19 vaccination. The receptors were sampled from a human donor who received a COVID-19 vaccine.

This sequence joins TRBV21-1 and TRBJ1-2. TRBV21-1 is a recognized pseudogene. The CDR3 spans 15 residues. The CDR3 bases are TGTGCCAGCAGCAAAAATTCAGGGGAGGCGATTGGCTACACCTTC. Translation: CASSKNSGEAIGYTF.

This chain connects TRBV5-1 to TRBJ2-5; 8 bases map to TRBD1. The CDR3 loop spans 13 amino acids. Germline V gene lookup returns CDR1 SGHRS and CDR2 YFSETQ. The V segment lost 4 bases and the J segment 7 bases; nucleotides outside the gene matches: 6. The CDR3 reads CASSPGTGWTQYF. CDR3 sequence (DNA): TGCGCCAGCAGCCCTGGGACAGGTTGGACCCAGTACTTC.

This clone has just one count. The chain recombines TRBV28 with TRBJ2-1, with D perhaps matching TRBD2 (6 bases). This CDR3 contains 15 residues. V gave up 7 bases and J gave up 9 bases, with 22 bases separating them. Germline-derived CDR1 and CDR2 are MDHEN and SYDVKM. The CDR3 sequence is CASTSPRGERGEQFF. CDR3 bases: TGTGCCAGCACCTCACCCCGCGGGGAGAGGGGTGAGCAGTTCTTC.

The genes are TRBV18 and TRBJ1-2; D not resolved. V was clipped by 2 bases and J by 1 base, with 5 bases between them. Germline V lookup: CDR1 KGHSH, CDR2 LQKENI. The CDR3 totals 13 residues. CDR3 protein: CASSPGSNYGYTF. The DNA of the CDR3 is TGTGCCAGCTCACCAGGCAGTAACTATGGCTACACCTTC.

The genes are TRBV7-9 and TRBJ1-2; D might be TRBD1 (5 bases). This CDR3 contains 16 residues. Germline lookup yields CDR1 SEHNR and CDR2 FQNEAQ (reference sequence). Deletions cut 6 bases from V and 1 base from J, with 18 bases between. Here the CDR3 DNA reads TGTGCCAGCAGTCTCTTCTTGGGGCGCCGTAACTATGGCTACACCTTC. This translates into CASSLFLGRRNYGYTF.

This clone was seen once. V is TRBV5-4 and J is TRBJ1-6, with D unclear. With 4 bases removed from V and 7 bases from J, the gap between germline ends came to 15 bases. Germline CDR1 reads SGHNT; CDR2 reads YYREEE (reference sequence). The CDR3 is made up of 15 amino acids. CDR3 sequence (DNA): TGTGCCAGCAGCCCCCGGTACAGTGAAAATTCACCCCTCCACTTT. It yields the protein CASSPRYSENSPLHF.

The chain links TRBV12-3 or TRBV12-4 to TRBJ2-7, with D unresolved. V was trimmed by 8 bases and J by 2 bases, leaving 10 bases between them. There are 12 residues in the CDR3. The CDR3 DNA follows: TGTGCCAGCGCGAGGTTGGCCTACGAGCAGTACGTC. Translating gives CASARLAYEQYV.

The gene calls are TRBV19 and TRBJ2-1, with 10 bases that match TRBD1. Germline V CDR1 and CDR2: LNHDA, SQIVND (reference sequence). The J segment lost 9 bases and the V segment lost 4 bases, leaving 18 bases of the junction unmatched. CDR3 length equals 18 residues. The CDR3 nucleotides are TGTGCCAGTAGTACTATCCCCTCCGGGACAGGGGCTCGTGCTGAGCAGTTCTTC. Translating gives CASSTIPSGTGARAEQFF. The whole variable domain, filled in from reference TRBV19 and TRBJ2-1, reads DGGITQSPKYLFRKEGQNVTLSCEQNLNHDAMYWYRQDPGQGLRLIYYSQIVNDFQKGDIAEGYSVSREKKESFPLTVTSAQKNPTAFYLCASSTIPSGTGARAEQFFGPGTRLTVL.

The chain has TRBV20-1 and TRBJ1-2, with D perhaps TRBD1 (5 bases). The V and J ends lost 4 bases and 8 bases respectively, with 11 bases between them. CDR3 size: 11 residues. Germline loops: CDR1 DFQATT, CDR2 SNEGSKA (reference sequence). The CDR3 bases are TGCAGTGCTAAAAGGGGACTGGGCTACACCTTC. As protein: CSAKRGLGYTF.